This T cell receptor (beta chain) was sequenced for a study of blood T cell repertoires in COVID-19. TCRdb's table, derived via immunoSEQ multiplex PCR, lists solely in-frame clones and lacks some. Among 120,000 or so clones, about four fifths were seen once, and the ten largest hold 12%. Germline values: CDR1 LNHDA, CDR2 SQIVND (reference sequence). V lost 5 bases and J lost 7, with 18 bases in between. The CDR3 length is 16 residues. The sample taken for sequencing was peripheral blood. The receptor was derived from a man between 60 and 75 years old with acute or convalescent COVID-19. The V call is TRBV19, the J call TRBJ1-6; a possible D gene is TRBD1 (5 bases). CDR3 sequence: CASSPGGRTGNSPLHF. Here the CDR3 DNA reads TGTGCCAGTAGTCCGGGGGGACGGACGGGAAATTCACCCCTCCACTTT.